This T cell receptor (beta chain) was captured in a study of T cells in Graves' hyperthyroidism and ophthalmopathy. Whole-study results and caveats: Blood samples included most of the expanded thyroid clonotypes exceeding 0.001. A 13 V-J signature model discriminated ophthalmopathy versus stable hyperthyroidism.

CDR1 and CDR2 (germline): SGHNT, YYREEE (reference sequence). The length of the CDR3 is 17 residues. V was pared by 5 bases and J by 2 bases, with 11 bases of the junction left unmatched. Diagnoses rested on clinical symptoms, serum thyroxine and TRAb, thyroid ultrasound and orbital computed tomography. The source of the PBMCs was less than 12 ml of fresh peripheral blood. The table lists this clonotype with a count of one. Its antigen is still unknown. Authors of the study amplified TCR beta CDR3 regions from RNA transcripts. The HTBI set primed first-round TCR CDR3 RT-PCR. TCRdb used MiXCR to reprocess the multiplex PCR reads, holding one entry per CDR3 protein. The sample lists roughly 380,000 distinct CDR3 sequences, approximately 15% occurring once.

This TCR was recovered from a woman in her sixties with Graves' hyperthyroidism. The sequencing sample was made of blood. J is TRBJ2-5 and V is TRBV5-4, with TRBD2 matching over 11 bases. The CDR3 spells CASSYPGTSGQQETQYF. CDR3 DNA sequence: TGTGCCAGCAGTTATCCCGGGACTAGCGGCCAGCAAGAGACCCAGTACTTC.